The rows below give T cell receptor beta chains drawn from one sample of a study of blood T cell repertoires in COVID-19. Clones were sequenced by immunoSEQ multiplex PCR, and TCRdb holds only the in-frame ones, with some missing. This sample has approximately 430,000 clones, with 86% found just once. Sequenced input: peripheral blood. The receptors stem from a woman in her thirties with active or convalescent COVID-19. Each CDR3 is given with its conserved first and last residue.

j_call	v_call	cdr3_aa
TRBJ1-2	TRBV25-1	CASSSGGVGGYTF
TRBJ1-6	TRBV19	CASTPGSSPLHF
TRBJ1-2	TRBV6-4	CASSESGLEGYTF
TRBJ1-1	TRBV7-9	CASSYIGPTGAFF
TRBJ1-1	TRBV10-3	CAISESAFRTGGTEAFF
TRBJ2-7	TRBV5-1	CASSLASGSGQGVYEQYF
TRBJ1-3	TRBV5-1	CASSLEGGNTIYF
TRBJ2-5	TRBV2	CASSERGTSGKETQYF
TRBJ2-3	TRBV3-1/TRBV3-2	CASSSGTISTDTQYF
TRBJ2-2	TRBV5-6	CASSSKGASGGELFF
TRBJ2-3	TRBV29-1	CSVEDRVRSTDTQYF
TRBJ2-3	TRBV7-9	CASSFGRTDTQYF